This T cell receptor (beta chain) stems from a study of OX40 agonist ivuxolimab in advanced cancers. Study background: Averaging roughly 60 years in age, with a range of roughly 20 to 80, the cohort was 65% to 90% male. Three patients, one with hepatocellular carcinoma and two with cutaneous melanoma, achieved partial responses.

CDR1 is MDHEN, CDR2 SYDVKM, per germline. The V and J ends lost 10 bases and 4 bases respectively, with 17 bases between them. The CDR3 covers 13 residues. Broader study findings: By week 6 at 0.1 to 3.0 mg/kg, blood CD4+ and CD8+ T cells had expanded clonally.

Data came from immunoSEQ multiplex PCR; TCRdb stores just in-frame clones and leaves some out. Of some 50,000 clones detected, around 90% appear once; the ten largest clones hold around 5.8%. On this clone itself: Antigen specificity is unknown.

The sequences come from CD4+ or CD8+ T cells sorted from blood, collected in a trial of the OX40 agonist ivuxolimab. The rearrangement uses TRBV28 and TRBJ2-7, with a tentative D call TRBD1 (6 bases). The clonotype originates from an adult with an advanced solid tumor such as melanoma, head and neck, liver or kidney cancer. DNA of the CDR3: TGTGCCACCCTCTCCGGGACAAGGTACGAGCAGTACTTC. Its protein product is CATLSGTRYEQYF.